Reported below is one T cell receptor (beta chain). What it recognizes is unknown. The sample is drawn from a study of cytomegalovirus exposure and HLA in healthy donors. V lost 6 bases to trimming and J lost 6 bases; unmatched junction nucleotides: 5. This CDR3 has 13 residues. Per germline, CDR1 MNHEY and CDR2 SVGAGI. The study ran its PCR with 60 Vbeta and 13 Jbeta primers. Sequencing was performed with immunoSEQ multiplex PCR; in TCRdb, only in-frame clones are kept and a portion is missing. The sample has approximately 100,000 clones; approximately 72% are singletons. Study-level findings and limits: Analyses of presence and absence presupposed an approximately uniform sequencing depth across donors. When the data were analyzed later, several of the most significant clusters appeared to be linked to common viral pathogens.

Sample: PBMCs. This TCR was recovered from a woman in her thirties or forties in good health and CMV-seropositive. The V and J genes are TRBV6-5 and TRBJ2-1; 7 bases match TRBD2. Here the CDR3 DNA reads TGTGCCAGCAGCGGAAGCGGGGCCAATGAGCAGTTCTTC. Its translation: CASSGSGANEQFF.